A single sample is the source of the 31 T cell receptor beta chains below, sequenced in a study of blood T cell repertoires in COVID-19. TCRdb keeps only in-frame clones here, not all; method: immunoSEQ multiplex PCR. The sample shows 150,000 to 200,000 clones, nearly 90% of them seen only once. The sequencing input was peripheral blood. The receptors derive from a man aged 55 to 70 with active or convalescent COVID-19.

With respect to this clone: The junction departs from germline at one end; a sequencing error may be responsible. The chain is built from TRBV19 and TRBJ1-2; 11 bases are shared with TRBD1. This CDR3 is built from 13 residues. CDR1 is LNHDA, CDR2 SQIVND, per germline (reference sequence). DNA of the CDR3: TGTGCCAGTAGCGCTAGGACAGGGGGCTTCAAGAACTTC. Translating gives CASSARTGGFKNF. The full variable domain, with the rest looked up from reference TRBV19 and TRBJ1-2, is DGGITQSPKYLFRKEGQNVTLSCEQNLNHDAMYWYRQDPGQGLRLIYYSQIVNDFQKGDIAEGYSVSREKKESFPLTVTSAQKNPTAFYLCASSARTGGFKNFGSGTRLTVV.

This rearrangement joins TRBV7-2 to TRBJ2-7; TRBD1 matches 10 bases. The CDR3 runs 16 residues. V lost 2 bases and J lost 3; bases outside the gene matches: 7. Germline loops: CDR1 SGHTA, CDR2 FQGNSA. For the CDR3, the DNA is TGTGCCAGCAGCTTAAGGGCCCGGGACAGGGGCTACGAGCAGTACTTC. Its translation: CASSLRARDRGYEQYF.

This chain links TRBV6-5 with TRBJ1-2, with 11 bases aligning to TRBD1. The CDR3 has 14 amino acids. V shed 6 bases and J 6 bases; nucleotides not matched to a gene: 6. Germline CDR1 reads MNHEY; CDR2 reads SVGAGI. The CDR3 DNA sequence: TGTGCCAGCAGCTCCGGGACAGGGGGTAATGGCTACACCTTC. Translated, it gives CASSSGTGGNGYTF.

V is TRBV6-5 and J is TRBJ1-5; 8 positions match TRBD1. This CDR3 has 14 amino acids. The germline CDR1 and CDR2 sequences are MNHEY and SVGAGI. The V and J ends lost 6 bases and 5 bases, in that order; junction bases with no gene match: 6. CDR3 in amino acids: CASSTGGRYQPQHF. CDR3 bases: TGTGCCAGCAGCACAGGGGGGAGGTATCAGCCCCAGCATTTT.

The chain is built from TRBV5-4 and TRBJ2-1; tentative D call: TRBD1 (6 bases). CDR1 is SGHNT, CDR2 YYREEE, per germline (reference sequence). The CDR3 runs to 18 residues. V lost 5 bases and J lost 0, with 21 bases in between. The CDR3 protein is CASSSAGVRGTSYNEQFF. For the CDR3, the DNA is TGTGCCAGCAGTTCAGCAGGGGTAAGGGGGACCTCCTACAATGAGCAGTTCTTC.

The chain couples TRBV18 to TRBJ2-7; perhaps TRBD1 as D (6 bases). Germline loops: CDR1 KGHSH, CDR2 LQKENI. This CDR3 region has 15 residues. Deletions cut 4 bases from V and 5 bases from J, with 18 bases between. CDR3 residues: CASSQSEDSYDEQYF. The CDR3 coding sequence is TGTGCCAGCTCACAATCCGAGGACAGTTACGACGAGCAGTACTTC.

The V and J genes are TRBV2 and TRBJ1-6; D might be TRBD1 (6 bases). V lost 10 bases and J 6 bases, leaving 19 bases between the germline ends. Germline values: CDR1 SNHLY, CDR2 FYNNEI. The CDR3 spans 15 residues. The CDR3 DNA is TGTGCCACCCAGAGAAACCGGGACACTAATTCACCCCTCCACTTT. The encoded protein is CATQRNRDTNSPLHF.

The chain is built from TRBV6-5 and TRBJ1-2, with 8 nucleotides matching TRBD1. Germline CDR1 reads MNHEY; CDR2 reads SVGAGI. This CDR3 region has 13 residues. The trim removed 7 bases at V and 6 bases at J, leaving 7 bases unmatched. This CDR3 reads CASTWTGTNGYTF. CDR3 nucleotide sequence: TGTGCCAGCACCTGGACAGGGACTAATGGCTACACCTTC.

This chain connects TRBV7-2 to TRBJ1-4; the D gene is possibly TRBD1 (5 bases). This CDR3 region has 14 residues. Trimming took off 6 bases at V and 8 bases at J, with 16 bases between the two ends. The V gene's germline CDR1 is SGHTA and CDR2 FQGNSA. CDR3 region: CASRRGGGDEKLFF. CDR3 in DNA: TGTGCCAGCAGGCGAGGCGGGGGGGACGAAAAACTGTTTTTT.

This clone appeared a few times. The DNA for the CDR3 is TGTGCCAGCAGTTACGTTAGCGGGGGGGCAGATACGCAGTATTTT. It codes for CASSYVSGGADTQYF. V usage is TRBV6-5 and J usage is TRBJ2-3; 11 nucleotides align to TRBD2. CDR1 and CDR2 (germline): MNHEY, SVGAGI. The CDR3 runs to 15 residues. V shed 2 bases and J 4 bases; nucleotides not matched to a gene: 2.

The chain employs TRBV27 and TRBJ2-7, with TRBD1 matching over 7 bases. The germline V gene encodes CDR1 MNHEY and CDR2 SMNVEV (reference sequence). This CDR3 has 14 amino acids. With V trimmed by 6 bases and J by 2 bases, 7 bases remained unmatched. Here the CDR3 DNA reads TGTGCCAGCAGCCGACGACAGGGACCCTACGAGCAGTACTTC. It yields the protein CASSRRQGPYEQYF.

As regards this clone: Additional DNA sequences in this sample encode the identical CDR3. This sequence joins TRBV25-1 and TRBJ1-1, with 7 bases identical to TRBD1. The CDR3 has 11 amino acids. Germline CDR1 is MGHDK and CDR2 is SYGVNS. V shed 4 bases and J 8 bases; nucleotides not matched to a gene: 1. This CDR3 is CASSGQGEAFF. CDR3 DNA: TGTGCCAGCAGTGGACAGGGAGAAGCTTTCTTT.

This rearrangement joins TRBV5-1 to TRBJ1-1; D uncertain. CDR1 is SGHRS and CDR2 is YFSETQ in the germline V gene. The CDR3 contains 15 residues. Trimming took 2 bases from V and 1 from J, leaving 12 bases between them. Here the CDR3 DNA reads TGCGCCAGCAGCTTACCCCAAATGGCGAACACTGAAGCTTTCTTT. It is translated as CASSLPQMANTEAFF.

The chain joins TRBV11-3 to TRBJ2-3, with a tentative D call TRBD1 (5 bases). This CDR3 comprises 15 residues. Trimming left V 5 bases short and J 2 bases short, with 14 bases between. Germline V CDR1 and CDR2: SGHNT, YENEEA. The CDR3 here is CASSLTGPHTDTQYF. Written as DNA, the CDR3 is TGTGCCAGCAGCCTCACAGGCCCACACACAGATACGCAGTATTTT.

The chain is built from TRBV11-2 and TRBJ2-1, with D perhaps TRBD2 (6 bases). The germline V and J ends were trimmed by 0 bases and 4 bases, with 10 bases remaining between them. The CDR3 consists of 15 residues. Per germline, CDR1 SGHAT and CDR2 FQNNGV. The CDR3 is CASSLEAGPYNEQFF. The CDR3 DNA reads TGTGCCAGCAGCTTAGAAGCGGGTCCTTACAATGAGCAGTTCTTC.

This clone was found a few times. V usage is TRBV7-6 and J usage is TRBJ2-2, with 11 bases aligning to TRBD2. With V trimmed by 1 base and J by 1 base, 5 bases remained unmatched. CDR1 and CDR2 from the germline V gene are SGHVS and FNYEAQ. This CDR3 has 18 residues. CDR3 in amino acids: CASSLEASGGRNTGELFF. The CDR3 DNA is TGTGCCAGCAGCTTAGAGGCTAGCGGGGGGAGGAACACCGGGGAGCTGTTTTTT.

V gene TRBV29-1 combines with J gene TRBJ2-3; TRBD2 might be the D (6 bases). The CDR3 loop spans 13 amino acids. Trimming cost V 7 bases and J 6 bases, with 17 bases left between them. Per the germline V gene, CDR1 is SQVTM and CDR2 is ANQGSEA. The CDR3 region has the DNA TGCAGCGCGAGACTAGACCCACTTGATACGCAGTATTTT. This codes for CSARLDPLDTQYF.

This clone was counted once. This chain uses TRBV3-1 (or the pseudogene TRBV3-2) with TRBJ2-1; 9 bases are shared with TRBD1. The germline V gene has CDR1 LGHDT and CDR2 YNNKEL (reference sequence). V was pared by 4 bases and J by 5 bases, with 6 bases of the junction left unmatched. The CDR3 has 15 residues. CDR3 protein: CASSLSWTGDNEQFF. The CDR3 DNA reads TGTGCCAGCAGCCTGAGCTGGACAGGGGACAATGAGCAGTTCTTC.

The rearrangement links TRBV19 to TRBJ1-1; D is possibly TRBD1 (6 bases). V lost 1 base to trimming and J lost 1 base, with 13 bases between them. This CDR3 comprises 16 residues. In germline, CDR1 is LNHDA, CDR2 SQIVND (reference sequence). CDR3 region: CASSIALGRGNTEAFF. The CDR3 DNA reads TGTGCCAGTAGTATAGCTTTGGGCAGGGGGAACACTGAAGCTTTCTTT.

The gene calls are TRBV5-1 and TRBJ2-1, with D tentatively TRBD1 (6 bases). CDR3 size: 14 residues. In germline, CDR1 is SGHRS, CDR2 YFSETQ. V lost 4 bases, J lost 4 bases, and 12 bases lay in between. CDR3 residues: CASSPGHRYNEQFF. The CDR3 bases are TGCGCCAGCAGCCCGGGACATCGATACAATGAGCAGTTCTTC.

There are a few counts of this clone. V gene TRBV7-3 combines with J gene TRBJ2-7, with a tentative D call TRBD2 (6 bases). The germline V and J ends were trimmed by 5 bases and 6 bases, with 14 bases remaining between them. CDR1 and CDR2 (germline): SGHTA, FQGTGA. The CDR3 length is 13 residues. The CDR3 protein is CASSAALRGEQYF. CDR3 coding DNA: TGTGCCAGCAGCGCGGCCCTGCGGGGCGAGCAGTACTTC.

The J gene is TRBJ2-1, the V gene TRBV2, with D possibly matching TRBD2 (7 bases). Germline values: CDR1 SNHLY, CDR2 FYNNEI. The CDR3 covers 12 residues. V lost 6 bases and J 10 bases, leaving 13 bases between the germline ends. The CDR3 is CASRRGGGEQFF. For the CDR3, the DNA is TGTGCCAGCAGAAGGGGGGGCGGCGAGCAGTTCTTC.

The chain recombines TRBV5-4 with TRBJ1-6; D is undetermined. Trimming pared 4 bases from V and 0 bases from J, leaving 14 bases between. Germline CDR1 SGHNT, CDR2 YYREEE (reference sequence). The CDR3 covers 17 residues. DNA for the CDR3: TGTGCCAGCAGCCCGGAAGGTGCGGGCTCCTATAATTCACCCCTCCACTTT. Protein product: CASSPEGAGSYNSPLHF.

The chain recombines TRBV20-1 with TRBJ2-2; tentatively, D is TRBD2 (5 bases). Germline assignment: CDR1 DFQATT and CDR2 SNEGSKA (reference sequence). CDR3 length: 15 amino acids. Trimming left V 3 bases short and J 2 bases short, with 13 bases between. The CDR3 DNA reads as TGCAGTGCTAGTCGTAGCGCCAGTAACACCGGGGAGCTGTTTTTT. Translated, it gives CSASRSASNTGELFF.

CDR3 DNA sequence: TGTGCCACCAGCAGAGACGCGGACAGGGGGAGTGAAAAACTGTTTTTT. It specifies CATSRDADRGSEKLFF. The chain couples TRBV15 to TRBJ1-4; TRBD1 matches 10 bases. The CDR3 runs 16 residues. Germline CDR1 reads LNHNV; CDR2 reads YYDKDF (reference sequence). The trim removed 0 bases at V and 7 bases at J, leaving 5 bases unmatched.

The table lists this clone with a count of one. V gene TRBV7-9 combines with J gene TRBJ2-5; possible D gene TRBD1, 8 bases. Trimming pared 5 bases from V and 3 bases from J, leaving 16 bases between. CDR3 length: 15 residues. Germline CDR1 SEHNR, CDR2 FQNEAQ (reference sequence). CDR3 DNA sequence: TGTGCCAGCAGCCTCAGGACAGGGAGGGAAGAGACCCAGTACTTC. Protein product: CASSLRTGREETQYF.

The V and J genes are TRBV15 and TRBJ2-1; 12 bases line up with TRBD2. The CDR3 length is 15 residues. CDR1 and CDR2 (germline): LNHNV, YYDKDF (reference sequence). Trimming removed 5 bases from V and 3 bases from J; junction bases left unmatched: 2. CDR3 in amino acids: CATSELAGGYNEQFF. CDR3 sequence (DNA): TGTGCCACCAGCGAACTAGCGGGGGGCTACAATGAGCAGTTCTTC.

This clone was seen a single time. The V and J genes are TRBV19 and TRBJ1-1, with 11 bases aligning to TRBD1. Trimming at V came to 6 bases and at J to 6 bases, leaving 9 bases not matched to a gene. Germline CDR1 and CDR2: LNHDA and SQIVND (reference sequence). CDR3 length: 15 residues. The chain's CDR3 is CASRNTGTGGSEAFF. DNA for the CDR3: TGTGCCAGTAGAAATACCGGGACAGGGGGATCTGAAGCTTTCTTT.

The V and J genes are TRBV4-1 and TRBJ1-3; 8 bases map to TRBD1. V was pared by 2 bases and J by 1 base, with 4 bases of the junction left unmatched. CDR1 is MGHRA, CDR2 YSYEKL, per germline. The CDR3 spans 16 residues. CDR3 DNA sequence: TGCGCCAGCAGCCAACGGGACAGGTCGTCTGGAAACACCATATATTTT. Its translation: CASSQRDRSSGNTIYF.

The rearrangement links TRBV6-5 to TRBJ2-4, with 7 bases matching TRBD1. The CDR3 is 11 amino acids. V lost 5 bases and J lost 12; bases outside the gene matches: 4. CDR1 MNHEY and CDR2 SVGAGI come from the germline V gene. CDR3 sequence (DNA): TGTGCCAGCAGTCCGGACAGGAATCAGTACTTC. Encoded protein: CASSPDRNQYF.

This clone was seen more than once but under ten times. The chain links TRBV5-1 to TRBJ2-1, with D perhaps matching TRBD2 (6 bases). V was clipped by 1 base and J by 6 bases, with 14 bases between them. The CDR3 loop spans 15 amino acids. CDR1 and CDR2 from the germline V gene are SGHRS and YFSETQ. The CDR3 is CASSLNGGMGNEQFF. CDR3 DNA: TGCGCCAGCAGCTTGAACGGGGGAATGGGCAATGAGCAGTTCTTC.